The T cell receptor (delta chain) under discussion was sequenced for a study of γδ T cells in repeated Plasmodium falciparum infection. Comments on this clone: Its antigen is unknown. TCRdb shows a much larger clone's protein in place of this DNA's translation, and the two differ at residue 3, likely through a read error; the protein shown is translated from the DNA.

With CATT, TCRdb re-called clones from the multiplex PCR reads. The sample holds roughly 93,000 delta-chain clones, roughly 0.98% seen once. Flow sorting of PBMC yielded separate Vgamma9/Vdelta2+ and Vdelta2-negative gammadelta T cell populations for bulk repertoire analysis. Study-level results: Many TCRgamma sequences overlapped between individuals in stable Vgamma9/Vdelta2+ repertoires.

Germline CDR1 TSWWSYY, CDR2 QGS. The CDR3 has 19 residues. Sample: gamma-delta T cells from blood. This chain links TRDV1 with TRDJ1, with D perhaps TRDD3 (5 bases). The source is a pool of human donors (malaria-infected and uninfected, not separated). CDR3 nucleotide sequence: TGTGCTTTTGGGGAACTAAAGGTGACTACTGTTCGGTACACCGATAAACTCATCTTT. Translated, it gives CAFGELKVTTVRYTDKLIF.